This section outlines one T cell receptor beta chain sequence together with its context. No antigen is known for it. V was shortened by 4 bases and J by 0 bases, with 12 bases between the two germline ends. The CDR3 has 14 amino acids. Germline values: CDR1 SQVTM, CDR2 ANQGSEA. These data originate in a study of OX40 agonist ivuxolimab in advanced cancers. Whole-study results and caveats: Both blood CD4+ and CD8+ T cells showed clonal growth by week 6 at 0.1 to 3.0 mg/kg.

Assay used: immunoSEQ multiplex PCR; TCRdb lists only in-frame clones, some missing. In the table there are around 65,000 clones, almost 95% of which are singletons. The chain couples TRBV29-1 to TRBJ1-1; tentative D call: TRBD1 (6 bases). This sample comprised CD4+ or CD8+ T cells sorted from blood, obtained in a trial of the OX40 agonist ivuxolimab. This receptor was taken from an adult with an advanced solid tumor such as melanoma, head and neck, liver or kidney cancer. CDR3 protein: CSVAGTGMNTEAFF. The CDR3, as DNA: TGCAGCGTTGCCGGAACAGGGATGAACACTGAAGCTTTCTTT.